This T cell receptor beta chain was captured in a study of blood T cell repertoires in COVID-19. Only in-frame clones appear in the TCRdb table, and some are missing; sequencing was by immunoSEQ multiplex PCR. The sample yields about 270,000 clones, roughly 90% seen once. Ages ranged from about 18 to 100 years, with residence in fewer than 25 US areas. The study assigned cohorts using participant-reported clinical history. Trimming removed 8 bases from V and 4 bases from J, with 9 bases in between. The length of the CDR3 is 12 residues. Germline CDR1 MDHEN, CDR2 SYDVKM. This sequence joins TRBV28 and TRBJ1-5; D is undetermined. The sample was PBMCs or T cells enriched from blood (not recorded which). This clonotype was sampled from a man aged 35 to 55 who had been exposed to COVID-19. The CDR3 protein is CASGGWNQPQHF. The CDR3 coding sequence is TGTGCCAGCGGAGGGTGGAATCAGCCCCAGCATTTT.